The clone carrying this T cell receptor (beta chain) was counted a few times. As handled by the study authors: Reference gene primers were amplified, and this amplification served to estimate nucleated cell counts. Clones were read by immunoSEQ multiplex PCR, and TCRdb kept only the in-frame ones, dropping some. V and J calls and clone size are those listed in that table; D and trimming were worked out from the DNA. This sample has about 140,000 clones, with 80% to 90% found just once. This CDR3 contains 15 residues. V gave up 4 bases and J gave up 0 bases, with 9 bases separating them. Germline lookup yields CDR1 MGHRA and CDR2 YSYEKL. The sample comes from a study of blood T cell repertoires in COVID-19. Overall study: Specimens from acute and convalescent COVID-19 originated in the United States, Italy and Spain.

The study drew participants aged roughly 18 to 95 years from under 30 US areas. The rearrangement links TRBV4-1 to TRBJ2-2, with D unclear. The material sequenced was PBMCs or T cells enriched from blood (not recorded which). The sequence derives from a man aged 50 to 59 who had recovered from COVID-19. The CDR3 sequence is CASSRQAANTGELFF. The CDR3 DNA is TGCGCCAGCAGCCGTCAGGCCGCGAACACCGGGGAGCTGTTTTTT.